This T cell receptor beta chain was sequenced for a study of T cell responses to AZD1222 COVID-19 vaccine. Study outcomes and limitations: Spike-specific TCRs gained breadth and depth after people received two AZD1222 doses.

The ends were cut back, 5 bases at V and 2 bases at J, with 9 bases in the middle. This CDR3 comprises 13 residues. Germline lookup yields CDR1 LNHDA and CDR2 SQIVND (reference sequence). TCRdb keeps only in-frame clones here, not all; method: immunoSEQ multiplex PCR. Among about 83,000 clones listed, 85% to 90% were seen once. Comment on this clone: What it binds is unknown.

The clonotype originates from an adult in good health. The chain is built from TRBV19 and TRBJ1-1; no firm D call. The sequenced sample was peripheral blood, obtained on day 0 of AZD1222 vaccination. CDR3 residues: CASSFSLNTEAFF. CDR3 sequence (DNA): TGTGCCAGTAGTTTCTCCCTTAACACTGAAGCTTTCTTT.